This T cell receptor (beta chain) stems from a study of T cells in Graves' hyperthyroidism and ophthalmopathy. A remark on this clonotype: Antigen specificity is unknown.

Findings and limits, study-wide: Median prediction lead before ophthalmopathy onset was 6.5 months with the model.

RNA transcripts were the template for amplifying TCR beta CDR3 regions. An initial round of RT-PCR targeting the TCR CDR3 relied on the HTBI primer set. TCRdb analysed the multiplex PCR reads with MiXCR anew, one entry per CDR3 protein. Counted here are fewer than 700,000 distinct CDR3 sequences, 17% occurring once; the ten biggest clones make up roughly 18%. This TCR was sampled from a woman under 30 with Graves' ophthalmopathy. Material for sequencing was blood.

The CDR3 sequence: CASSSPRGSWETQYF. The CDR3 DNA is TGTGCCAGCAGCTCCCCTAGGGGGAGTTGGGAGACCCAGTACTTC. The chain carries TRBV9 and TRBJ2-5; the D gene is possibly TRBD1 (6 bases). The CDR3 loop spans 15 amino acids. Trimming took 4 bases from V and 5 from J, leaving 18 bases between them. Germline assignment: CDR1 SGDLS and CDR2 YYNGEE.